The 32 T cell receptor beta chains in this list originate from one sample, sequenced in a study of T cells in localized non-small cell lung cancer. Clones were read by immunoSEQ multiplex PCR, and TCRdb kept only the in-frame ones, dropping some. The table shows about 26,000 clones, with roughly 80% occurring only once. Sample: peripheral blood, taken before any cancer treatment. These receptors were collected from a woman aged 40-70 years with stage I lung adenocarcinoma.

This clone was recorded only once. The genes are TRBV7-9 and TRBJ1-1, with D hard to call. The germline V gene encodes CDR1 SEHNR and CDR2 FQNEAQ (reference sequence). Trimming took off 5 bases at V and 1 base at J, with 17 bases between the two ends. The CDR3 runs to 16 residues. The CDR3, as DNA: TGTGCCAGCAGCCCCACAGCAGCGTATTCGAACACTGAAGCTTTCTTT. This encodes CASSPTAAYSNTEAFF.

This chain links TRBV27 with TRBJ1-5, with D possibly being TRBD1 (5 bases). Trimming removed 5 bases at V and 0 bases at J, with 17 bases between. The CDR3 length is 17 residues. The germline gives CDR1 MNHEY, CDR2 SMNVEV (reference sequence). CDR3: CASSTGLGGYSNQPQHF. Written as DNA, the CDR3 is TGTGCCAGCAGTACAGGCCTCGGGGGTTATAGCAATCAGCCCCAGCATTTT.

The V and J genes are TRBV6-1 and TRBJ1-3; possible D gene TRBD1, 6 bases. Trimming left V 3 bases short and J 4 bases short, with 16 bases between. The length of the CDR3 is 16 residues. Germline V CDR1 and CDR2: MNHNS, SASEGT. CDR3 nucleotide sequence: TGTGCCAGCAGTGACGTCGGCAGGGGTTCAGGAAACACCATATATTTT. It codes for CASSDVGRGSGNTIYF.

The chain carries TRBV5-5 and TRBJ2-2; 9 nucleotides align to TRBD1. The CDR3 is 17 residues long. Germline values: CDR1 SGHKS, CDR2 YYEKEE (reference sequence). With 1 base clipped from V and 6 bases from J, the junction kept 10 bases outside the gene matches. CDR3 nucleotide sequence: TGTGCCAGCAGCTTGTGGTGGACAGGGGTTTTAGCCGGGGAGCTGTTTTTT. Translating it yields CASSLWWTGVLAGELFF.

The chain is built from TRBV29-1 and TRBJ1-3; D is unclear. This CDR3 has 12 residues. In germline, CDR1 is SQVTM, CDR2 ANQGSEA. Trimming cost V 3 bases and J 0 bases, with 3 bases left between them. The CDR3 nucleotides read TGCAGCGTTGACAGCTCTGGAAACACCATATATTTT. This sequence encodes CSVDSSGNTIYF.

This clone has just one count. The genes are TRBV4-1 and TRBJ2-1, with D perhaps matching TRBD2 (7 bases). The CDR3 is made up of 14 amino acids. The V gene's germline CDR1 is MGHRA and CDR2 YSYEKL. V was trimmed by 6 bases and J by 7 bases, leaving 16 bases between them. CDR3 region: CASRPGGPGNEQFF. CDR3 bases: TGCGCCAGCAGGCCCGGGGGGCCGGGGAATGAGCAGTTCTTC.

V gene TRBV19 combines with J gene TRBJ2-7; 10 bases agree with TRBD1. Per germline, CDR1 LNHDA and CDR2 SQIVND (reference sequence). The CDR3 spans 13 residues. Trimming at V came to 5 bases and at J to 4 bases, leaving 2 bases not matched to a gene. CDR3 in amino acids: CASSRQGAYEQYF. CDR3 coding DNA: TGTGCCAGTAGTCGACAGGGGGCTTACGAGCAGTACTTC.

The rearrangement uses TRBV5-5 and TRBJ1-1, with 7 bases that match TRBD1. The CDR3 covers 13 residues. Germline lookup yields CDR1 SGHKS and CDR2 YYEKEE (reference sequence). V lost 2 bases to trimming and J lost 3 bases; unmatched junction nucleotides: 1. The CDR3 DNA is TGTGCCAGCAGCTTTCAGGGGGACACTGAAGCTTTCTTT. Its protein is CASSFQGDTEAFF.

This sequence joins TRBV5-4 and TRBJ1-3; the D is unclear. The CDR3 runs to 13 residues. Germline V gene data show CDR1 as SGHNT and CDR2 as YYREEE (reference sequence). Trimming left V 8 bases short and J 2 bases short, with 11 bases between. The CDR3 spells CASIPRPGNTIYF. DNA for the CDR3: TGTGCCAGTATTCCTAGGCCTGGAAACACCATATATTTT.

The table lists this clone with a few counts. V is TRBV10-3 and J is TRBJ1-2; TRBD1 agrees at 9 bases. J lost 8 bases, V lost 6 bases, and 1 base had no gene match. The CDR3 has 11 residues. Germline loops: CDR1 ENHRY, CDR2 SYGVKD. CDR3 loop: CAIRDRGGYTF. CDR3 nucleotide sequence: TGTGCCATCAGGGACAGGGGAGGCTACACCTTC.

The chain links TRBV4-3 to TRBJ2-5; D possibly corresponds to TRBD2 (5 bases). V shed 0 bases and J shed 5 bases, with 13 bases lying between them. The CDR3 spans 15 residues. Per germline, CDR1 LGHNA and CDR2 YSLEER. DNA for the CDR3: TGCGCCAGCAGCCAAGATAACCGGCGAGGGGAGACCCAGTACTTC. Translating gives CASSQDNRRGETQYF.

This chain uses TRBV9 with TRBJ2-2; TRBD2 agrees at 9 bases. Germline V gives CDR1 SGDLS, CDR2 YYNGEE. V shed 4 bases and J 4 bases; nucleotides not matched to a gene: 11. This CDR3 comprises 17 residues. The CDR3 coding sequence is TGTGCCAGCAGCCCCCCAATAGCGGGGGCCGTCACCGGGGAGCTGTTTTTT. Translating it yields CASSPPIAGAVTGELFF.

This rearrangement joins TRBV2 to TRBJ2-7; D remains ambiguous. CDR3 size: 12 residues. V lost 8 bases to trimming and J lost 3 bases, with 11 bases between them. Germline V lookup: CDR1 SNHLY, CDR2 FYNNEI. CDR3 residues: CASFSSYYEQYF. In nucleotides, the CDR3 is TGTGCCAGCTTTAGTTCCTACTACGAGCAGTACTTC.

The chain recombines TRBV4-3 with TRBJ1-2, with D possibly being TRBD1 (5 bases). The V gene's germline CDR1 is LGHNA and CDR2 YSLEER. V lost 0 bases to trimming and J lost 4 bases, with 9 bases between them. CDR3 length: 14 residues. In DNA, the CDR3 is TGCGCCAGCAGCCAAGATGGAGGGGTCTATGGCTACACCTTC. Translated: CASSQDGGVYGYTF.

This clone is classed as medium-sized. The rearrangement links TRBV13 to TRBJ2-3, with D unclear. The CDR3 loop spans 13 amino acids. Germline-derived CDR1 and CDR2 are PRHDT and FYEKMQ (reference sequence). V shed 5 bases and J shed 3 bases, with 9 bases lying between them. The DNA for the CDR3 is TGTGCCAGCAGCCCCATTCAGACAGATACGCAGTATTTT. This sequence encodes CASSPIQTDTQYF.

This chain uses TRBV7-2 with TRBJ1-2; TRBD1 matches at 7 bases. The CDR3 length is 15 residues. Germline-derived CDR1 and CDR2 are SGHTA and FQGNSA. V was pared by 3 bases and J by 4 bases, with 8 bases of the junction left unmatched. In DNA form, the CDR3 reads TGTGCCAGCAGCTTCCCAGGGGGAGTTGCCTATGGCTACACCTTC. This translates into CASSFPGGVAYGYTF.

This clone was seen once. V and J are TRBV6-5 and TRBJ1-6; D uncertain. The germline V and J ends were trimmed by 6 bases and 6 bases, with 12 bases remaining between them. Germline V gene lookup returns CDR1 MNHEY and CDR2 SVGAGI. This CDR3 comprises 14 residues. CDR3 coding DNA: TGTGCCAGCAGGCCTGACACAGTTAATTCACCCCTCCACTTT. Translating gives CASRPDTVNSPLHF.

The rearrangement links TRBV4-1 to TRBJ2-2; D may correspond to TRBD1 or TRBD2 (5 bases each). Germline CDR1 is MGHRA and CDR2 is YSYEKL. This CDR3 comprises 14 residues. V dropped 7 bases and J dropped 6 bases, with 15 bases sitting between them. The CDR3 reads CASNLKTGPGELFF. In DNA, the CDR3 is TGCGCCAGCAACCTGAAGACGGGGCCCGGGGAGCTGTTTTTT.

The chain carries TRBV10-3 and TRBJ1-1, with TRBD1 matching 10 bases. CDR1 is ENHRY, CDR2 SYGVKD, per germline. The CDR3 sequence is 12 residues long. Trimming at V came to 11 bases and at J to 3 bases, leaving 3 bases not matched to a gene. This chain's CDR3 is CAGGTGDTEAFF. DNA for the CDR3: TGTGCCGGCGGGACAGGGGACACTGAAGCTTTCTTT.

CDR3 sequence: CASSGLGTGLWGTEAFF. The CDR3 DNA sequence: TGTGCCAGCAGTGGACTGGGGACAGGGCTCTGGGGCACTGAAGCTTTCTTT. The rearrangement links TRBV2 to TRBJ1-1, with TRBD1 matching over 9 bases. J gave up 4 bases and V 4 bases, and 13 bases lay outside the gene matches. The CDR3 spans 17 residues. Germline lookup yields CDR1 SNHLY and CDR2 FYNNEI.

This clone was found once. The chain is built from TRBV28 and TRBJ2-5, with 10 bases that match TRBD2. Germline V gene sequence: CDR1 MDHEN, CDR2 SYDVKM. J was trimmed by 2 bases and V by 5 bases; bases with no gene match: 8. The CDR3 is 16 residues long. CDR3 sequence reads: CASSPSSGGAQETQYF. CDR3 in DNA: TGTGCCAGCAGTCCCTCTAGCGGGGGTGCTCAAGAGACCCAGTACTTC.

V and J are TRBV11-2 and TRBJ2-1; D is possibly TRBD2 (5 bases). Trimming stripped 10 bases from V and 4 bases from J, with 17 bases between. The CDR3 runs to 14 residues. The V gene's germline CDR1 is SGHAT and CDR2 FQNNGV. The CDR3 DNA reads TGTGCCACCACTAGGGTATTGGCGTACAATGAGCAGTTCTTC. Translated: CATTRVLAYNEQFF.

CDR3 residues: CASSHSVTYEQYF. The CDR3 DNA is TGTGCCAGTAGCCATAGCGTAACCTACGAGCAGTACTTC. The chain has TRBV19 and TRBJ2-7; a weak D match, TRBD2 (5 bases). This CDR3 comprises 13 residues. V was cut by 6 bases and J by 2 bases, with 11 bases left in between. Per germline, CDR1 LNHDA and CDR2 SQIVND (reference sequence).

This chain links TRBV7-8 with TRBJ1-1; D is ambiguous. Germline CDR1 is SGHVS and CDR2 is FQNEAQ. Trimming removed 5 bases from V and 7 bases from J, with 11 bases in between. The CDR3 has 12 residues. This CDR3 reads CASSPTLDEAFF. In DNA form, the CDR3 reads TGTGCCAGCAGCCCCACATTGGATGAAGCTTTCTTT.

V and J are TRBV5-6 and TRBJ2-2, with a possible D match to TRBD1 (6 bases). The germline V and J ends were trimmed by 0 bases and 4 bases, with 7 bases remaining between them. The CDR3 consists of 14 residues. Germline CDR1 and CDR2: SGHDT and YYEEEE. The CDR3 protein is CASSLDRATGELFF. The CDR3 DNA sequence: TGTGCCAGCAGCTTGGACAGGGCCACCGGGGAGCTGTTTTTT.

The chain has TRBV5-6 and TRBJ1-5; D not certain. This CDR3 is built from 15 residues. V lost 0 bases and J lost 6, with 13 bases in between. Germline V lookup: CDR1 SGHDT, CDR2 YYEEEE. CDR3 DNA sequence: TGTGCCAGCAGCTTGGCCGGACGCACACCTCAGCCCCAGCATTTT. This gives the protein CASSLAGRTPQPQHF.

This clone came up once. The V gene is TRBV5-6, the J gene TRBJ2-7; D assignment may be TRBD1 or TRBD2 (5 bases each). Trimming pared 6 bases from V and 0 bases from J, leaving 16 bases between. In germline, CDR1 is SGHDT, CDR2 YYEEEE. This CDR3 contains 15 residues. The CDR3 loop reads CASNSWAGSSYEQYF. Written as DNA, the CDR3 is TGTGCCAGCAACTCTTGGGCAGGGAGCTCCTACGAGCAGTACTTC. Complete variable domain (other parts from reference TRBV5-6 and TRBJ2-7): DAGVTQSPTHLIKTRGQQVTLRCSPKSGHDTVSWYQQALGQGPQFIFQYYEEEERQRGNFPDRFSGHQFPNYSSELNVNALLLGDSALYLCASNSWAGSSYEQYFGPGTRLTVT.

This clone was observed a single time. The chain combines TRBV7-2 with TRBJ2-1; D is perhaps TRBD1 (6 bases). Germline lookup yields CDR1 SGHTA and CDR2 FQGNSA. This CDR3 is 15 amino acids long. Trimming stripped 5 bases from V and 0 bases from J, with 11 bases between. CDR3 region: CASSPDRSSYNEQFF. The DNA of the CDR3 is TGTGCCAGCAGCCCTGACAGGAGCTCCTACAATGAGCAGTTCTTC.

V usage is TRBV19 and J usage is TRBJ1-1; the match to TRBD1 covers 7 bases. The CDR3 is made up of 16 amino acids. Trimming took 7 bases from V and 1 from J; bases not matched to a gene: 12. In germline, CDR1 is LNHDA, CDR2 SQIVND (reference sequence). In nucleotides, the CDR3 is TGTGCCAGTACCCCCAGGGCAGGGGGGCGGAACACTGAAGCTTTCTTT. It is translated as CASTPRAGGRNTEAFF.

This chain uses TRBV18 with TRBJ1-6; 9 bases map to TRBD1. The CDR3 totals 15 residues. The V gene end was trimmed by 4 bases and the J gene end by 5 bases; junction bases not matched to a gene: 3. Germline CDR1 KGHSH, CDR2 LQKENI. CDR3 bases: TGTGCCAGCTCACTCCGGGACAGGGATAATTCACCCCTCCACTTT. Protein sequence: CASSLRDRDNSPLHF.

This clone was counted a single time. The DNA for the CDR3 is TGTGCCAGCAGCCCGGGACAGTCAACTGGCTACACCTTC. Translating it yields CASSPGQSTGYTF. This chain links TRBV7-2 with TRBJ1-2; 7 bases match TRBD1. The CDR3 is 13 residues long. Germline V CDR1 and CDR2: SGHTA, FQGNSA. The ends lost 5 bases at V and 7 bases at J; junction bases unmatched: 7.

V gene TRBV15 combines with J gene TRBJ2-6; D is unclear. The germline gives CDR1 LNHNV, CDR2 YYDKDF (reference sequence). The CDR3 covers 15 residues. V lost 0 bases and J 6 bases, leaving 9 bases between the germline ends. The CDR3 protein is CATSRDPHAANVLTF. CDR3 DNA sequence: TGTGCCACCAGCAGAGATCCCCATGCGGCCAACGTCCTGACTTTC.